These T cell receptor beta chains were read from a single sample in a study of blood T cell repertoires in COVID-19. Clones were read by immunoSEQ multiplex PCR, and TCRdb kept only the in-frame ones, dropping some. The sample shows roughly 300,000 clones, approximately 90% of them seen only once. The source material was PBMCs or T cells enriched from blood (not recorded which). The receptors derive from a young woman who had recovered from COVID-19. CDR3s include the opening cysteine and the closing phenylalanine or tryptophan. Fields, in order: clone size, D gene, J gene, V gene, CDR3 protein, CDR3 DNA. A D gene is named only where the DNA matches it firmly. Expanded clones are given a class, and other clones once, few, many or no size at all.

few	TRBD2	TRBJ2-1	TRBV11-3	CASSSGLAYNEQFF	TGTGCCAGCAGCTCCGGACTAGCGTACAATGAGCAGTTCTTC
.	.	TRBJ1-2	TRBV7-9	CASSYTGGGGYTF	TGTGCCAGCAGCTATACAGGCGGTGGCGGCTACACCTTC
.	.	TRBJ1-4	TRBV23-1	CASSSNEKLFF	TGCGCCAGCAGTTCGAATGAAAAACTGTTTTTT
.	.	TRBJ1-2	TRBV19	CASSRTSGSNGYTF	TGTGCCAGTAGTCGAACCTCCGGGTCGAATGGCTACACCTTC
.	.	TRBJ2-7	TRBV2	CASTDIEGGNEQYF	TGTGCCAGCACGGACATCGAAGGTGGGAACGAGCAGTACTTC
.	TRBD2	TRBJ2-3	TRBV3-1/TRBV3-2	CASSPPGLQSTDTQYF	TGTGCCAGCAGCCCACCGGGACTACAAAGCACAGATACGCAGTATTTT
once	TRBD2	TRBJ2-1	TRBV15	CATSRATGGYNEQFF	TGTGCCACCAGCAGAGCTACGGGGGGGTACAATGAGCAGTTCTTC
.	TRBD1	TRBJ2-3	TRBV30	CAWSLQGDTQYF	TGTGCCTGGAGTCTACAGGGGGATACGCAGTATTTT
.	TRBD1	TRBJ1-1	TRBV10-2	CASLRGLNTEAFF	TGCGCCAGCCTCAGGGGGCTGAACACTGAAGCTTTCTTT
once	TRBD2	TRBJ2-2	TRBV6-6	CASSPQRLLAGVATGELFF	TGTGCCAGCAGTCCCCAACGCCTCCTAGCGGGAGTGGCCACCGGGGAGCTGTTTTTT
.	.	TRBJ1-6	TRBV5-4	CASSLEGDNSPLHF	TGTGCCAGCAGCTTGGAGGGGGATAATTCACCCCTCCACTTT
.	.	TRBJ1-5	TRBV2	CASSGQSVNQPQHF	TGTGCCAGCAGTGGACAGTCCGTCAATCAGCCCCAGCATTTT
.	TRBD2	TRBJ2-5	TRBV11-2	CASSSSGGAETQYF	TGTGCCAGCAGCTCAAGCGGGGGGGCGGAGACCCAGTACTTC
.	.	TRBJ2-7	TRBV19	CASSPFGQTYEQYF	TGTGCCAGTAGCCCCTTCGGACAGACCTACGAGCAGTACTTC
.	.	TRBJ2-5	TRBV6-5	CASSYVGLQQETQYF	TGTGCCAGCAGTTACGTTGGACTGCAACAAGAGACCCAGTACTTC
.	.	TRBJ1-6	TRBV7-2	CASSLAGVDNSPLHF	TGTGCCAGCAGCTTAGCAGGGGTCGATAATTCACCCCTCCACTTT
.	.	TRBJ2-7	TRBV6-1	CASREGGTVSYEQYF	TGTGCCAGCAGAGAAGGGGGGACAGTCTCCTACGAGCAGTACTTC
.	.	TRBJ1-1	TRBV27	CASSKLRDTEAFF	TGTGCCAGCAGTAAGTTGAGAGACACTGAAGCTTTCTTT
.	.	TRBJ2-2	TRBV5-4	CASSLYRGGTGELFF	TGTGCCAGCAGCTTGTATAGGGGGGGTACCGGGGAGCTGTTTTTT
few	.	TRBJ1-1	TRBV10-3	CAISDGLGVNTEAFF	TGTGCCATCAGTGACGGTTTAGGGGTGAACACTGAAGCTTTCTTT
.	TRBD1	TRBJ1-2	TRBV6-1	CASSEGQGGGYTF	TGTGCCAGCAGTGAAGGACAGGGTGGTGGCTACACCTTC
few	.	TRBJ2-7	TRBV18	CASSPATDSYEQYF	TGTGCCAGCTCGCCCGCGACAGACTCCTACGAGCAGTACTTC
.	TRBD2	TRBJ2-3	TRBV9	CASSVGSGRAEDTQYF	TGTGCCAGCAGCGTTGGTAGCGGGAGGGCCGAAGATACGCAGTATTTT
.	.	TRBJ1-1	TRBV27	CASRAGVMNTEAFF	TGTGCCAGCAGGGCAGGGGTGATGAACACTGAAGCTTTCTTT
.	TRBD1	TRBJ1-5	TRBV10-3	CAISRQGDNQPQHF	TGTGCCATCAGCAGACAGGGGGACAATCAGCCCCAGCATTTT
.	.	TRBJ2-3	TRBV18	CASSPAGSHTDTQYF	TGTGCCAGCTCACCCGCAGGGTCCCACACAGATACGCAGTATTTT
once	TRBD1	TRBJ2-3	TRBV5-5	CASRPQGARTDTQYF	TGTGCCAGCAGGCCGCAGGGGGCCCGCACAGATACGCAGTATTTT
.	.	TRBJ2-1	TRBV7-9	CASSLPGPYNEQFF	TGTGCCAGCAGCTTACCGGGTCCCTACAATGAGCAGTTCTTC
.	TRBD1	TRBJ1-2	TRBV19	CASDAGTGEQVYTF	TGTGCCAGTGATGCTGGGACAGGGGAGCAAGTCTACACCTTC
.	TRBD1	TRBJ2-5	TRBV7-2	CASSLSTGQETQYF	TGTGCCAGCAGCTTATCGACAGGGCAAGAGACCCAGTACTTC
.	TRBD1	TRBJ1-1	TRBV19	CASRQTGANTEAFF	TGTGCCAGTAGACAGACAGGGGCGAACACTGAAGCTTTCTTT
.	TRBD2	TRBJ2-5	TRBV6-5	CASSRLAGGGETQYF	TGTGCCAGCAGCCGACTAGCGGGAGGGGGGGAGACCCAGTACTTC
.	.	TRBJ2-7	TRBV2	CASRASSPEQYF	TGTGCCAGCAGAGCCTCTAGCCCCGAGCAGTACTTC
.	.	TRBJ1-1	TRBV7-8	CASSLGTSGTEAFF	TGTGCCAGCAGTTTAGGCACCTCAGGGACTGAAGCTTTCTTT
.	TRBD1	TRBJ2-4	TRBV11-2	CASSSTSGQFIQYF	TGTGCCAGCAGCTCGACCTCGGGACAGTTTATTCAGTACTTC
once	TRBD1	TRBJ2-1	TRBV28	CATSGTGVFGEQFF	TGTGCCACCTCCGGGACAGGGGTGTTTGGTGAGCAGTTCTTC
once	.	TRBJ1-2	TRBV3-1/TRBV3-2	CASSQSQGLANYGYTF	TGTGCCAGCAGCCAATCCCAGGGATTGGCTAACTATGGCTACACCTTC
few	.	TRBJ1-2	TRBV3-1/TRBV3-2	CASSQTVGNYGYTF	TGTGCCAGCAGCCAAACCGTCGGTAACTATGGCTACACCTTC
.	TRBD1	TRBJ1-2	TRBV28	CASSRQGVNYGYTF	TGTGCCAGCAGTCGACAGGGGGTGAACTATGGCTACACCTTC
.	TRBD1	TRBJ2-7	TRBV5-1	CASSPGDRDFYEQYF	TGCGCCAGCAGCCCGGGGGACAGGGATTTTTACGAGCAGTACTTC
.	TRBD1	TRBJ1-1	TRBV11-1	CASSQRQGQNTEAFF	TGTGCCAGCAGCCAACGACAGGGGCAGAACACTGAAGCTTTCTTT
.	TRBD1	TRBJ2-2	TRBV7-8	CASDFRDRGTGELFF	TGTGCCAGCGACTTCCGGGACAGGGGTACCGGGGAGCTGTTTTTT
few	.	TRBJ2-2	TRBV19	CASTPRRGRRGELFF	TGTGCCAGTACTCCGAGACGCGGAAGGAGGGGGGAGCTGTTTTTT
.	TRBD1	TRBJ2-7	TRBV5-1	CASSPGTGAEEQYF	TGCGCCAGCAGCCCCGGGACAGGGGCAGAAGAGCAGTACTTC
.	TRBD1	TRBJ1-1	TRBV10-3	CAISETVTGAGTEAFF	TGTGCCATCAGTGAGACGGTGACAGGGGCGGGCACTGAAGCTTTCTTT
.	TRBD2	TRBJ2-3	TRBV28	CASTPGLAGGSQYF	TGTGCCAGCACCCCGGGACTAGCGGGAGGGTCGCAGTATTTT
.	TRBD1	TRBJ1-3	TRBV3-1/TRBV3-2	CASSQTGFYSGNTIYF	TGTGCCAGCAGCCAGACAGGGTTTTACTCTGGAAACACCATATATTTT
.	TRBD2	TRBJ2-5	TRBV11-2	CASSLGTSGVQETQYF	TGTGCCAGCAGCTTAGGGACTAGCGGGGTCCAAGAGACCCAGTACTTC
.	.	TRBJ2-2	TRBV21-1	CASSTGCTGELFF	TGTGCCAGCAGTACAGGGTGCACCGGGGAGCTGTTTTTT
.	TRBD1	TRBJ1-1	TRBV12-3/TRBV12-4	CASSKQGGTEAFF	TGTGCCAGCAGTAAACAGGGGGGCACTGAAGCTTTCTTT
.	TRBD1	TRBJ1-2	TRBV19	CASSLLRQGARNVAGYTF	TGTGCCAGTAGTCTCCTCCGACAGGGGGCGCGAAATGTTGCTGGCTACACCTTC
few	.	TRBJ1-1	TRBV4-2	CASSQDYRGASSEAFF	TGTGCCAGCAGCCAAGATTACCGGGGGGCGAGCTCTGAAGCTTTCTTT
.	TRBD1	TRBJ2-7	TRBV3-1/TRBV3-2	CASSQAYDRAKPKFYEQYF	TGTGCCAGCAGCCAAGCGTATGACAGGGCTAAACCCAAATTCTACGAGCAGTACTTC
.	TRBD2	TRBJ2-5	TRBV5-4	CASSSGGRGLAVQETQYF	TGTGCCAGCAGCTCAGGAGGAAGGGGACTAGCGGTACAAGAGACCCAGTACTTC
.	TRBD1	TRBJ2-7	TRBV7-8	CASSLALGTGLYEQYF	TGTGCCAGCAGCTTAGCCCTCGGGACAGGTCTCTACGAGCAGTACTTC
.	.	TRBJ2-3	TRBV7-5	CVRSLGQNLRTDTQYF	TGTGTCAGAAGCTTGGGACAAAACCTGCGCACAGATACGCAGTATTTT
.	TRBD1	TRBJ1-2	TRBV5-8	CASSRGQAVNYGYTF	TGTGCCAGCAGCCGGGGACAGGCGGTTAACTATGGCTACACCTTC
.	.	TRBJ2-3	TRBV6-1	CASSAKGGAVVNTQYF	TGTGCCAGCAGTGCAAAGGGAGGCGCGGTTGTGAATACGCAGTATTTT
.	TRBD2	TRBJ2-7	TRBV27	CASSLRSGRAPYEQYF	TGTGCCAGCAGTTTACGAAGCGGGAGGGCCCCCTACGAGCAGTACTTC
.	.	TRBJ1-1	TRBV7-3	CASSRDGGVTEAFF	TGTGCCAGCAGCCGTGACGGGGGTGTCACTGAAGCTTTCTTT